Reported below is one TCR beta chain. The sample comes from a study of T cell changes during pregnancy in multiple sclerosis. Clones were sequenced by immunoSEQ multiplex PCR, and TCRdb holds only the in-frame ones, with some missing. The sample contains approximately 70,000 clones, roughly 92% of which appear only once. The V end was cut by 3 bases, the J end by 6 bases, with 14 bases between. The CDR3 loop spans 14 amino acids. The germline CDR1 and CDR2 sequences are MNHEY and SMNVEV (reference sequence). The J gene is TRBJ1-1, the V gene TRBV27, with unresolved D. Sample: peripheral blood, taken in the second trimester of pregnancy. The sequence was collected from a female donor with multiple sclerosis, enrolled in a pregnancy study. The CDR3 DNA sequence: TGTGCCAGCAGTTTTCTTACCGGAGTGCCTGAAGCTTTCTTT. Its protein product is CASSFLTGVPEAFF.